This T cell receptor (beta chain) is from a study of cytomegalovirus exposure and HLA in healthy donors. Study context: A prior study identified 90 million to 120 million unique TCR beta sequences from some 180 million T cells.

Broader study findings: The study assumed roughly uniform donor sequencing depth for presence/absence analyses.

Vbeta (60) and Jbeta (13) primers were used in the PCR. The table came from immunoSEQ multiplex PCR; TCRdb's copy has only in-frame clones and leaves some out. The sample has some 200,000 clones; about four fifths are singletons. Details on this clone: Its target is not known.

V was pared by 2 bases and J by 4 bases, with 4 bases of the junction left unmatched. CDR3 length: 15 amino acids. CDR1 SGHKS and CDR2 YYEKEE come from the germline V gene (reference sequence). This TCR derives from a female donor in good health and CMV-seronegative. Sequenced sample: PBMCs. This chain connects TRBV5-5 to TRBJ2-5, with TRBD1 matching over 11 bases. The CDR3 loop is CASSFTGTGGETQYF. CDR3 DNA sequence: TGTGCCAGCAGCTTTACCGGGACAGGGGGAGAGACCCAGTACTTC.